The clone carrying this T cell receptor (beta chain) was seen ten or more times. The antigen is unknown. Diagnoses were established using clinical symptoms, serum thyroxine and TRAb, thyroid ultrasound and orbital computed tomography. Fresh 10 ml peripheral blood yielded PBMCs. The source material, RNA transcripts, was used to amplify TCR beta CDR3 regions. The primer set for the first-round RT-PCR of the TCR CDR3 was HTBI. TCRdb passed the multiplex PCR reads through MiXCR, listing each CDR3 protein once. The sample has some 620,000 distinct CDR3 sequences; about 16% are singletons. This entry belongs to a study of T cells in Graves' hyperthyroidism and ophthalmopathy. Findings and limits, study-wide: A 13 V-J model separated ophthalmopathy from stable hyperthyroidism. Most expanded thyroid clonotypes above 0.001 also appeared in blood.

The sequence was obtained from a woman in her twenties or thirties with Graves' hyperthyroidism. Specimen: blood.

In DNA, the CDR3 is TGTGCCAGCAGCTTTATCGACGGGGAGCTGTTTTTT. It translates to CASSFIDGELFF. V usage is TRBV11-3 and J usage is TRBJ2-2; D is undetermined. Germline V lookup: CDR1 SGHNT, CDR2 YENEEA. The ends were cut back, 3 bases at V and 7 bases at J, with 6 bases in the middle. CDR3 size: 12 residues.